This T cell receptor (beta chain) emerged from a study of PD-1 blockade in classical Hodgkin lymphoma. Time point defined: cycle 4 day 1 (C4D1), after about 6 weeks of nivolumab. The patients all showed relapse after autologous stem cell transplantation, while their brentuximab vedotin exposure varied. Data came from immunoSEQ multiplex PCR; TCRdb stores just in-frame clones and leaves some out. Here the sample spans tens of thousands of clones, 90% being singletons. Germline V gene sequence: CDR1 MNHEY, CDR2 SVGAGI. Trimming took 0 bases from V and 1 from J, leaving 6 bases between them. CDR3 length: 15 amino acids.

This TCR derives from a human donor with classical Hodgkin lymphoma. This chain joins TRBV6-5 and TRBJ1-4; D unresolved. This sample comprised peripheral blood mononuclear cells (PBMCs), obtained before the fourth cycle of nivolumab. CDR3 nucleotide sequence: TGTGCCAGCAGTTACTCGGCAGTAACTAATGAAAAACTGTTTTTT. Translated, it gives CASSYSAVTNEKLFF.